Listed here are 14 T cell receptor beta chains from one sample, sequenced in a study of memory CD4+ T cells and cytomegalovirus serostatus. Single viable CD3+CD4+CD8-CD45RO+ cells were sorted as the memory CD4+ T cells. Some clones are missing from TCRdb's copy, which holds only in-frame ones; the method was immunoSEQ multiplex PCR. This table holds fewer than 50,000 clones, roughly four fifths found once. The sample was memory CD4+ T cells from blood. These receptors were taken from an adult in good health and CMV-seronegative.

This chain joins TRBV5-1 and TRBJ1-1, with 11 nucleotides matching TRBD1. Unmatched junction bases numbered 8, after V lost 4 bases and J lost 3 bases. The germline gives CDR1 SGHRS, CDR2 YFSETQ. There are 16 residues in the CDR3. For the CDR3, the DNA is TGCGCCAGCAGCCGAGGGACAGGGGGTGCGGACACTGAAGCTTTCTTT. It is translated as CASSRGTGGADTEAFF.

V and J are TRBV7-9 and TRBJ1-2; D perhaps matches TRBD1 (5 bases). Germline CDR1 SEHNR, CDR2 FQNEAQ (reference sequence). The length of the CDR3 is 14 residues. The ends were cut back, 6 bases at V and 4 bases at J, with 15 bases in the middle. Here the CDR3 DNA reads TGTGCCAGCAGTCCCCCGGGAGGGACCTATGGCTACACCTTC. Its protein is CASSPPGGTYGYTF.

The sample holds a few counts of this clone. The rearrangement joins TRBV7-9 to TRBJ1-1; D is undetermined. The CDR3 has 13 amino acids. V was trimmed by 2 bases and J by 6 bases, leaving 10 bases between them. Per the germline V gene, CDR1 is SEHNR and CDR2 is FQNEAQ (reference sequence). CDR3 amino acids: CASSLMGIAEAFF. CDR3 nucleotide sequence: TGTGCCAGCAGCTTAATGGGGATTGCTGAAGCTTTCTTT.

V and J are TRBV6-5 and TRBJ2-7; weak D call: TRBD1 (5 bases). CDR3 length: 13 amino acids. Trimming left V 0 bases short and J 12 bases short, with 15 bases between. Germline-derived CDR1 and CDR2 are MNHEY and SVGAGI. This CDR3 is CASSYSIDRSPYF. CDR3 bases: TGTGCCAGCAGTTACTCCATTGACAGAAGCCCGTACTTC.

This CDR3 is CATDRGRAEAFF. The CDR3 DNA reads TGTGCCACCGACAGGGGTAGAGCTGAAGCTTTCTTT. V and J are TRBV6-4 and TRBJ1-1; 8 positions agree with TRBD1. This CDR3 has 12 residues. V shed 10 bases, J shed 6 bases, and the junction held 7 bases outside the gene matches. Germline values: CDR1 MRHNA, CDR2 SNTAGT.

This clone was counted a single time. This chain connects TRBV6-6 to TRBJ2-7; 8 positions match TRBD2. V gave up 6 bases and J gave up 3 bases; unmatched junction bases: 13. CDR3 length: 16 amino acids. From germline, CDR1 is MNHNY and CDR2 SVGAGI (reference sequence). The chain's CDR3 is CASSQAVAGWGYEQYF. The DNA for the CDR3 is TGTGCCAGCAGCCAAGCCGTAGCGGGATGGGGCTACGAGCAGTACTTC.

This clone showed up just once. The J gene is TRBJ1-3, the V gene TRBV7-2; 9 bases align to TRBD1. J lost 3 bases, V lost 5 bases, and 8 bases had no gene match. From germline, CDR1 is SGHTA and CDR2 FQGNSA. The CDR3 sequence is 16 residues long. CDR3 sequence reads: CASSSSGTGSGNTIYF. DNA for the CDR3: TGTGCCAGCAGCAGCTCCGGGACAGGGAGTGGAAACACCATATATTTT.

The chain combines TRBV28 with TRBJ1-2; D is unresolved. In germline, CDR1 is MDHEN, CDR2 SYDVKM. The V end lost 5 bases, the J end lost 0 bases, and 7 bases lay between the germline ends. The CDR3 runs 13 residues. Written as DNA, the CDR3 is TGTGCCAGCAGTAAGTCCCCTAACTATGGCTACACCTTC. It specifies CASSKSPNYGYTF.

The count of this clone is one. V usage is TRBV5-1 and J usage is TRBJ1-4; 10 nucleotides align to TRBD1. This CDR3 has 17 residues. After removal of 3 bases from V and 7 bases from J, the junction contained 12 bases not matched to a gene. CDR1 SGHRS and CDR2 YFSETQ come from the germline V gene. CDR3 DNA sequence: TGCGCCAGCAGCTGGACCCTCGGACAGGGGGAATCTGAAAAACTGTTTTTT. It codes for CASSWTLGQGESEKLFF.

The rearrangement uses TRBV2 and TRBJ1-2; D not certain. Per the germline V gene, CDR1 is SNHLY and CDR2 is FYNNEI. This CDR3 contains 13 residues. The ends were cut back, 5 bases at V and 13 bases at J, with 20 bases in the middle. The CDR3 here is CASSSGDVRDRTF. For the CDR3, the DNA is TGTGCCAGCAGTTCAGGTGACGTAAGGGATCGCACCTTC.

The V call is TRBV27, the J call TRBJ1-1; D is ambiguous. This CDR3 has 13 residues. Germline assignment: CDR1 MNHEY and CDR2 SMNVEV (reference sequence). The germline V and J ends were trimmed by 2 bases and 1 base, with 5 bases remaining between them. CDR3: CASSLIGNTEAFF. CDR3 in DNA: TGTGCCAGCAGTTTAATAGGGAACACTGAAGCTTTCTTT.

The CDR3 bases are TGTGCCAGCACACCCGGGTTGGACTACGAGCAGTACTTC. Translated: CASTPGLDYEQYF. The chain is built from TRBV6-5 and TRBJ2-7; D call uncertain. The ends were cut back, 7 bases at V and 3 bases at J, with 13 bases in the middle. Germline loops: CDR1 MNHEY, CDR2 SVGAGI. CDR3 size: 13 residues.

The V call is TRBV19, the J call TRBJ2-5; D remains unclear. CDR1 is LNHDA and CDR2 is SQIVND in the germline V gene (reference sequence). Trimming pared 3 bases from V and 4 bases from J, leaving 9 bases between. This CDR3 is built from 13 residues. The CDR3 DNA follows: TGTGCCAGTAGTATTCTCTGGCGAGAGACCCAGTACTTC. Translating it yields CASSILWRETQYF.

This clone was observed once. The gene calls are TRBV7-8 and TRBJ1-5, with TRBD1 matching 11 bases. The germline gives CDR1 SGHVS, CDR2 FQNEAQ. The CDR3 totals 17 residues. V was pared by 5 bases and J by 4 bases, with 10 bases of the junction left unmatched. The CDR3 is CASSPRTGGSWNQPQHF. The CDR3 DNA is TGTGCCAGCAGCCCTCGGACAGGGGGCTCATGGAATCAGCCCCAGCATTTT.